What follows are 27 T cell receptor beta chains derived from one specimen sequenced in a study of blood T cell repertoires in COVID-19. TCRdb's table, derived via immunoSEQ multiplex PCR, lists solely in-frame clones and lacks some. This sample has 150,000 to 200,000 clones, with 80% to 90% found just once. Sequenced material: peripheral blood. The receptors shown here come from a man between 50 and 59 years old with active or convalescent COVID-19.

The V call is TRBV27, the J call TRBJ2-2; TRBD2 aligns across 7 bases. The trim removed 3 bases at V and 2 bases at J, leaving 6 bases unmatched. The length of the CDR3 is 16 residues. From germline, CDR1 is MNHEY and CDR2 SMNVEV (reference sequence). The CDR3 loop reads CASSFRGRVNTGELFF. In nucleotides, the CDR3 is TGTGCCAGCAGTTTTCGGGGGAGGGTCAACACCGGGGAGCTGTTTTTT.

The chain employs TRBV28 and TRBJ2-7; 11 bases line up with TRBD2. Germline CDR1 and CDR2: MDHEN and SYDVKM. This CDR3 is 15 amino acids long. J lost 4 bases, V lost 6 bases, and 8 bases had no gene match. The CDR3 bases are TGTGCCAGCAGGCCGGAGACTAGCGGGGATTACGAGCAGTACTTC. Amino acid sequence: CASRPETSGDYEQYF.

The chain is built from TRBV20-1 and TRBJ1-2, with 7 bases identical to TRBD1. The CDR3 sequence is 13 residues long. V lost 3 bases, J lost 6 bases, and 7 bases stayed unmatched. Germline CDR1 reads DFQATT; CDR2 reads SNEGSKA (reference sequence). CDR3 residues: CSASDQGEDGYTF. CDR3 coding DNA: TGCAGTGCTAGTGACCAGGGGGAGGATGGCTACACCTTC.

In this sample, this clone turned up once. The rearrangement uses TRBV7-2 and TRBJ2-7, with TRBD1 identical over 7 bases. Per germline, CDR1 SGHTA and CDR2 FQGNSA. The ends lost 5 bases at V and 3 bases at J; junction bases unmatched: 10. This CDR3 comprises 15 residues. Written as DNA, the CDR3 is TGTGCCAGCAGCAAGGCCGGGACAGATAACTACGAGCAGTACTTC. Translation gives CASSKAGTDNYEQYF.

For the CDR3, the DNA is TGTGCCACCAGTGATCACGACAGGGTGGTAGCGGGGAGCACAGATACGCAGTATTTT. Its translation: CATSDHDRVVAGSTDTQYF. This rearrangement joins TRBV24-1 to TRBJ2-3; TRBD2 might be the D (8 bases). The CDR3 is 19 amino acids. Looked up from germline, CDR1 is KGHDR and CDR2 is SFDVKD. Deletions cut 3 bases from V and 0 bases from J, with 21 bases between.

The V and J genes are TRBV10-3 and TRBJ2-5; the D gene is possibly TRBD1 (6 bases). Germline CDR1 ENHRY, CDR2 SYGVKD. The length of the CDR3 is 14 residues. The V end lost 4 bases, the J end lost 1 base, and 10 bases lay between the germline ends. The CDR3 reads CAISVQGPQETQYF. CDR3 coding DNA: TGTGCCATCAGTGTACAGGGCCCCCAAGAGACCCAGTACTTC.

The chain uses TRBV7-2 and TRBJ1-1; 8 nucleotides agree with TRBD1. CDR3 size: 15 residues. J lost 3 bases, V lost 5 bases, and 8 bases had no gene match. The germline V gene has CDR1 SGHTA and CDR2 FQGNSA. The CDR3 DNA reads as TGTGCCAGCAGCAGAAGGACAGGGCCTGACACTGAAGCTTTCTTT. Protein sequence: CASSRRTGPDTEAFF.

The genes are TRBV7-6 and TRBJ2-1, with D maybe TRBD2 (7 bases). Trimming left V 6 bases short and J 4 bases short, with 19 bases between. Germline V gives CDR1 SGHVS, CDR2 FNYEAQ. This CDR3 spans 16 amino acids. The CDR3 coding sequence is TGTGCCAGCAGTCTAACGGGGGGCAGAGGATACAATGAGCAGTTCTTC. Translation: CASSLTGGRGYNEQFF.

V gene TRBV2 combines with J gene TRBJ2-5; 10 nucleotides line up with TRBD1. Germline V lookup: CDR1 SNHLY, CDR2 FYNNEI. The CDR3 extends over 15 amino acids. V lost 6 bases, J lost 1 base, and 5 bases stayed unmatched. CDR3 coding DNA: TGTGCCAGCAGGAACCGGGACAGGGGCCAAGAGACCCAGTACTTC. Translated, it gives CASRNRDRGQETQYF.

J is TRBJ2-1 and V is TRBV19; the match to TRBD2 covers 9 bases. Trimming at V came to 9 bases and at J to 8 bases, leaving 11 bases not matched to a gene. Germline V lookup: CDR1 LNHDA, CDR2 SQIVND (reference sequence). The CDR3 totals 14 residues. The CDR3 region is CASRLAATGDEQFF. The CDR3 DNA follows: TGTGCCAGCAGACTAGCGGCGACCGGGGATGAGCAGTTCTTC.

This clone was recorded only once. As DNA, the CDR3 is TGTGCCAGCAGCTTTACTAGCGGGGGCTCCTACGAGCAGTACTTC. Protein product: CASSFTSGGSYEQYF. This chain connects TRBV7-6 to TRBJ2-7; 11 bases align to TRBD2. Looked up from germline, CDR1 is SGHVS and CDR2 is FNYEAQ. J lost 0 bases, V lost 3 bases, and 1 base had no gene match. The CDR3 is 15 amino acids.

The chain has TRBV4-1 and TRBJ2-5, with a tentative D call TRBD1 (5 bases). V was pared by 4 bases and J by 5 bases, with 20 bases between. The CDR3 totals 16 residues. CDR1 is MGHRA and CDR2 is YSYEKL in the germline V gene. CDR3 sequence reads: CASSPDESRGWETQYF. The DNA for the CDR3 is TGCGCCAGCAGCCCCGACGAAAGTAGGGGCTGGGAGACCCAGTACTTC.

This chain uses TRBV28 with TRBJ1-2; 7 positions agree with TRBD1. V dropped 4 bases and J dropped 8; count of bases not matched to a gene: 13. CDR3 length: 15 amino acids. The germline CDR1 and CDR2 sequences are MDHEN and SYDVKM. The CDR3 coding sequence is TGTGCCAGCAGTTCCGCACACCTGACAGGGCTCGGCTACACCTTC. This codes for CASSSAHLTGLGYTF.

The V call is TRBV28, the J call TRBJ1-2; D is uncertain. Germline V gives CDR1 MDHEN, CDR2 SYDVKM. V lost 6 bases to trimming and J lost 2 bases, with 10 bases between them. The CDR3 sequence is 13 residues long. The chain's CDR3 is CASSLAGNYGYTF. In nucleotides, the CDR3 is TGTGCCAGCAGCCTCGCCGGGAACTATGGCTACACCTTC.

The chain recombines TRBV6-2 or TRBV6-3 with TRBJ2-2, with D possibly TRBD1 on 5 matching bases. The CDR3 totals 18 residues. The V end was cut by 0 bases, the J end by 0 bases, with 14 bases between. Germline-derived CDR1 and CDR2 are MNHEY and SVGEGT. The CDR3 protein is CASSYSISRATNTGELFF. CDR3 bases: TGTGCCAGCAGTTACTCGATTAGCAGGGCCACGAACACCGGGGAGCTGTTTTTT.

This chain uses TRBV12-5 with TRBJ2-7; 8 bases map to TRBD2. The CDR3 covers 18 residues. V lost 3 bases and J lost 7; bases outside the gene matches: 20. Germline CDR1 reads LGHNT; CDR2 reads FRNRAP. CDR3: CASGFSTLDGRALGEQYF. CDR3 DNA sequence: TGTGCTAGTGGTTTCAGCACCCTGGACGGGAGGGCACTGGGGGAGCAGTACTTC.

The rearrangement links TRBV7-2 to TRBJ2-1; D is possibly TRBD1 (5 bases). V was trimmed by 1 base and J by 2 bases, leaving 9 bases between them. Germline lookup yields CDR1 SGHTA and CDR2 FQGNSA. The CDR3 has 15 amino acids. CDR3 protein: CASSLGTITYNEQFF. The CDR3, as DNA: TGTGCCAGCAGCTTAGGGACAATAACCTACAATGAGCAGTTCTTC.

The CDR3: CASSSRFSTNEKLFF. CDR3 nucleotide sequence: TGTGCCAGCAGTTCCAGGTTTTCAACTAATGAAAAACTGTTTTTT. The gene calls are TRBV6-5 and TRBJ1-4; D uncertain. Germline CDR1 MNHEY, CDR2 SVGAGI. The CDR3 is 15 amino acids. The V and J ends lost 4 bases and 0 bases respectively, with 9 bases between them.

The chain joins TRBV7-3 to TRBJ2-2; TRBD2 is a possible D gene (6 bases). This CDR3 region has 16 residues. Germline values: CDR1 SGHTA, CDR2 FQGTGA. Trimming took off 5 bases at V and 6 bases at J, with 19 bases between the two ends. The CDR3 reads CASSPMGGPAAGELFF. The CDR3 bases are TGTGCCAGCAGCCCCATGGGAGGCCCTGCAGCCGGGGAGCTGTTTTTT.

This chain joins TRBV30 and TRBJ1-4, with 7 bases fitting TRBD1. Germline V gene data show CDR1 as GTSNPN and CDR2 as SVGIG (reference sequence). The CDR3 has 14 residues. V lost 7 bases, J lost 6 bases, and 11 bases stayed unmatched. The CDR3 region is CAFSGKGTDEKLFF. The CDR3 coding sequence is TGTGCCTTCTCTGGGAAGGGGACAGATGAAAAACTGTTTTTT.

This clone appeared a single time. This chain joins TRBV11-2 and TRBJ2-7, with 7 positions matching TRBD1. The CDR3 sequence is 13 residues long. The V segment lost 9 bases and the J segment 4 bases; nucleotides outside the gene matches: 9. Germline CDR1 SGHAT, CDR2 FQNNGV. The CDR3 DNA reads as TGTGCCAGACAAACGACAGGGTCATACGAGCAGTACTTC. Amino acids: CARQTTGSYEQYF.

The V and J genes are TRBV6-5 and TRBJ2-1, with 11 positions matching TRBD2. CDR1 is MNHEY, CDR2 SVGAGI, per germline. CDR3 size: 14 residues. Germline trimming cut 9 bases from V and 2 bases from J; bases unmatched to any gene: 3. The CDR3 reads CASSGRAAYNEQFF. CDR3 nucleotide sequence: TGTGCCAGTAGCGGGAGGGCCGCCTACAATGAGCAGTTCTTC.

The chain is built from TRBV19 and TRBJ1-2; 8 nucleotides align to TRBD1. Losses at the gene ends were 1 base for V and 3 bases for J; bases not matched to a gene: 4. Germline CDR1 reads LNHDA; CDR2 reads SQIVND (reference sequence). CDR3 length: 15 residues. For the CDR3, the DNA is TGTGCCAGTAGTATAGTGCAGGGGGCGGACTATGGCTACACCTTC. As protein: CASSIVQGADYGYTF.

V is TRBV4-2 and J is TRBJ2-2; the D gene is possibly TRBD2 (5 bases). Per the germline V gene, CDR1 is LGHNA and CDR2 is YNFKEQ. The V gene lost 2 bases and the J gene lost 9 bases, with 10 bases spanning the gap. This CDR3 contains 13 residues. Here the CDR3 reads CASSQQLERELFF. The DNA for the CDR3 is TGTGCCAGCAGCCAACAACTAGAACGGGAGCTGTTTTTT.

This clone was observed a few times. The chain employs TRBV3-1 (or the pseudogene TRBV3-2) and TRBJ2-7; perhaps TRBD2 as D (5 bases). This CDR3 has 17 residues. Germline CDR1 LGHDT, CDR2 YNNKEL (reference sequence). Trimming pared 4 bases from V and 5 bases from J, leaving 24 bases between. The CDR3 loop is CASSPLVGGPADDEQYF. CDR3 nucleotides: TGTGCCAGCAGCCCATTGGTGGGCGGACCAGCGGACGACGAGCAGTACTTC.

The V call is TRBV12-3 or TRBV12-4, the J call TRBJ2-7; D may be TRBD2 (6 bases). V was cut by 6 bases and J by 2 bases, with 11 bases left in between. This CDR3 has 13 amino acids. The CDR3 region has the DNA TGTGCCAGCAGACCGGGACTTACCTACGAGCAGTACTTC. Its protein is CASRPGLTYEQYF.

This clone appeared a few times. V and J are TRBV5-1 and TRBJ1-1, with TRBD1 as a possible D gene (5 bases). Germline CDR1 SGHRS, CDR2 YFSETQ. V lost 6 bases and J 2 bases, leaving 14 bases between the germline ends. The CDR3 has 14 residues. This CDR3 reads CASKSGISNTEAFF. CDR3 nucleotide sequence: TGCGCCAGCAAGTCAGGGATCTCTAACACTGAAGCTTTCTTT.